The sequence of this TCR beta chain was determined in a study of T cell responses to AZD1222 COVID-19 vaccine (dated by TCRdb to the early 2020s). Concerning the study at large: TCR sequencing covered fewer than 250 trial participants: 207 given two doses of AZD1222 and about 26 given two doses of MenACWY control vaccine. Trial participants were enrolled by age into subgroups of 18-55, 56-69 and 70-plus years, and roughly 150, 30 and 60 TCR-sequenced participants, respectively, were included in these subgroups. Broad study findings and their caveats: After two AZD1222 doses, spike-specific TCR breadth and depth were significantly higher than at day 0 and than in MenACWY recipients. Because no day 14 peak-response samples were available, the repertoires could be characterized only after the peak T cell response. Most participants were white British and females outnumbered males, and the authors suggested that clonal diversity may have been underestimated. In the small 56-69-year group, the increase in depth fell short of significance, most likely because of low power. Reportedly, almost half of the unique spike-specific TCRs recognized epitopes lying outside the regions that are mutated in the B.1.351 and B.1.1.7 variants. Conclusions about previously exposed vaccinees are limited, since just six AZD1222 recipients were seropositive for SARS-CoV-2 at baseline. The whole spike protein was spanned by vaccine-associated CD4 TCRs, and dominant responses were seen in regions 160-218 and 743-854.

The CDR3 regions of human TCRbeta chains were subjected to immunosequencing. In the paper's pipeline: TCRs in the repertoires were matched against a reference library of SARS-CoV-2-specific TCRs that had been generated with the MIRA antigen-specificity platform. Breadth was defined as the fraction of unique TCRs that were SARS-CoV-2-associated. Depth was defined as the fraction of total T cells that were SARS-CoV-2-associated. Using the MIRA data, each spike-specific TCR was mapped to the spike region that the TCR reacts to and placed in a CD4 or CD8 class. Log10-transformed breadth and depth values were compared by one-way ANOVA with Sidak's multiple comparisons tests. This is the immuneACCESS table as TCRdb keeps it, with only in-frame sequences that have V and J called. A part of the clones is gone; compared with another copy, unresolved V genes explain less than half, and the rest is unexplained. Clonal size and the V and J genes are those of that table, whereas D and trimming came from the DNA. For this sample the table gives 80,000 or so clones, of which approximately 90% were detected only once. The biggest ten clones account for more than 2.5% of the sample.

In this sample, this clone turned up a few times. Its antigen is not yet known. No base quality information exists; no much larger clone differs at one position. Read against the paper, the sample's time point label means: about 28 days (+/-7) after the second vaccine dose. AZD1222 recipients given second doses at about 4 weeks or at about 12 weeks were pooled, since spike-specific TCR depth and breadth were not found to differ between the two schedules. Vaccinee samples came from UK trials COV001 and COV002, including a single-blind randomized controlled phase 2/3 trial of AZD1222 (ChAdOx1 nCoV-19) in healthy adults. For TCRbeta chain sequencing, PBMC samples were collected from trial participants at day 0 and at day 28 after the second dose. CDR1 SGDLS and CDR2 YYNGEE are derived from the germline V gene. V is shortened by 0 bases, J by 2 bases, and the region joining them spans 14 bases. Inclusive of the bounding cysteine and phenylalanine, the CDR3 is 16 residues long. The kept DNA is CDR3 alone, 48 bases in frame from the first base.

The source material was peripheral blood, sampled 28 days after the second AZD1222 dose. The sequence derives from an adult who received the AZD1222 COVID-19 vaccine. The chain employs TRBV9 and TRBJ1-1; TRBD1 is a weak D gene call, 5 bases matching. At the DNA level, the sequence is TGTGCCAGCAGCGTAGGGCAGGGAAAGACTAACACTGAAGCTTTCTTT. The encoded protein is CASSVGQGKTNTEAFF.